Shown below are 27 T cell receptor beta chains from a single sample sequenced in a study of early T cells in non-severe SARS-CoV-2 infection. Using its own MiXCR run on the 5' RACE reads, TCRdb lists one record per CDR3 protein. Found here are tens of thousands of distinct CDR3 sequences, 5.5% of them singletons; the top ten hold 3.5% to 4.5%. The sequencing used whole blood, collected at baseline. Receptors were obtained from an adult who was a healthcare worker with PCR-confirmed SARS-CoV-2 infection or an uninfected control (not recorded which).

There are a few counts of this clonotype. The chain combines TRBV6-1 with TRBJ2-7, with unresolved D. Trimming shortened V by 7 bases and J by 1 base, and 8 bases separated the two germline ends. There are 12 residues in the CDR3. CDR1 MNHNS and CDR2 SASEGT come from the germline V gene. The CDR3 DNA reads TGTGCCAGCACGGGCCTGTCCTACGAGCAGTACTTC. Protein product: CASTGLSYEQYF.

The chain links TRBV20-1 to TRBJ2-7, with 9 positions matching TRBD2. Germline CDR1 DFQATT, CDR2 SNEGSKA (reference sequence). Unmatched junction bases numbered 14, after V lost 6 bases and J lost 2 bases. There are 16 residues in the CDR3. This CDR3 is CSAGGLVVAGAYEQYF. The CDR3 bases are TGCAGTGCAGGGGGCCTGGTGGTAGCGGGAGCCTACGAGCAGTACTTC.

The rearrangement joins TRBV29-1 to TRBJ2-5; D remains unclear. Trimming took off 4 bases at V and 5 bases at J, with 11 bases between the two ends. The CDR3 runs to 12 residues. Germline assignment: CDR1 SQVTM and CDR2 ANQGSEA. CDR3 in amino acids: CSVADGYETQYF. CDR3 DNA: TGCAGCGTTGCTGACGGGTACGAGACCCAGTACTTC. Full variable domain (outside the CDR3, taken from reference TRBV29-1 and TRBJ2-5): SAVISQKPSRDICQRGTSLTIQCQVDSQVTMMFWYRQQPGQSLTLIATANQGSEATYESGFVIDKFPISRPNLTFSTLTVSNMSPEDSSIYLCSVADGYETQYFGPGTRLLVL.

This clonotype was seen at least ten times. This chain uses TRBV12-3 or TRBV12-4 with TRBJ2-5, with D perhaps TRBD2 (6 bases). The CDR3 runs to 13 residues. With 1 base removed from V and 3 bases from J, the gap between germline ends came to 6 bases. Written as DNA, the CDR3 is TGTGCCAGCAGTTTAGGCGGGAAAGAGACCCAGTACTTC. It is translated as CASSLGGKETQYF.

The sample holds many counts of this clonotype. The chain has TRBV7-9 and TRBJ1-5; 9 bases match TRBD1. V lost 2 bases to trimming and J lost 0 bases; unmatched junction nucleotides: 8. The CDR3 has 18 residues. Per the germline V gene, CDR1 is SEHNR and CDR2 is FQNEAQ (reference sequence). The CDR3 coding sequence is TGTGCCAGCAGCTTAAGTTGGGACAGGGACCGTAGCAATCAGCCCCAGCATTTT. It encodes CASSLSWDRDRSNQPQHF.

This clonotype showed up many times. CDR3 residues: CASSQDSRNSPLHF. The CDR3 DNA reads TGTGCCAGCAGCCAAGATAGCAGGAATTCACCCCTCCACTTT. This chain uses TRBV4-2 with TRBJ1-6; D uncertain. Germline CDR1 is LGHNA and CDR2 is YNFKEQ. This CDR3 comprises 14 residues. V was pared by 0 bases and J by 7 bases, with 7 bases between.

Comments on this clonotype: A single base separates this from a much larger clone, so it may be a read error. The chain couples TRBV6-5 to TRBJ2-3, with D unclear. The V gene lost 0 bases and the J gene lost 8 bases, with 18 bases spanning the gap. The CDR3 is 16 residues long. Germline CDR1 and CDR2: MNHEY and SVGAGI. In DNA form, the CDR3 reads TGTGCCAGCAGTTACTCTGTCCAGGCTCAGTTGGGTACGCAGTATTTT. Translation gives CASSYSVQAQLGTQYF.

This clonotype was seen many times. The chain links TRBV18 to TRBJ2-7; D unresolved. Germline CDR1 KGHSH, CDR2 LQKENI. This CDR3 has 13 amino acids. The V end was cut by 2 bases, the J end by 6 bases, with 11 bases between. The CDR3 coding sequence is TGTGCCAGCTCACCAACGTCCAGTCGCGAGCAGTACTTC. Its translation is CASSPTSSREQYF.

Within the sample, this clonotype is medium-sized. This chain links TRBV7-8 with TRBJ2-1, with D perhaps assigned TRBD1 or TRBD2 (6 bases each). Germline CDR1 reads SGHVS; CDR2 reads FQNEAQ. The CDR3 runs to 19 residues. Trimming cost V 5 bases and J 1 base, with 24 bases left between them. For the CDR3, the DNA is TGTGCCAGCAGCCAGGGCCAGGGGCCGCCGGAGGGATCCTACAATGAGCAGTTCTTC. Translating it yields CASSQGQGPPEGSYNEQFF.

This clonotype was recorded at least ten times. The rearrangement uses TRBV7-9 and TRBJ2-7, with D perhaps TRBD2 (5 bases). The germline CDR1 and CDR2 sequences are SEHNR and FQNEAQ (reference sequence). This CDR3 has 15 residues. Between the trimmed V and J ends, which lost 1 base and 3 bases, there was a span of 13 bases. CDR3 in amino acids: CASSLGTGVHYEQYF. The CDR3 region has the DNA TGTGCCAGCAGCTTAGGTACCGGGGTACACTACGAGCAGTACTTC.

This clonotype was counted at least ten times. The junction departs from germline at one end; a sequencing error may be responsible. The chain has TRBV19 and TRBJ2-6; 7 bases fit TRBD1. CDR3 length: 17 amino acids. CDR1 LNHDA and CDR2 SQIVND come from the germline V gene (reference sequence). The CDR3 DNA is TGTGCCAGTAGTATGGAGACAGGGCTCTCTGGGGCCAACGTCCTGATTTTC. This translates into CASSMETGLSGANVLIF.

This clonotype was counted a few times. The genes are TRBV7-9 and TRBJ1-4; possibly TRBD1 for D (5 bases). The germline gives CDR1 SEHNR, CDR2 FQNEAQ (reference sequence). Between the trimmed V and J ends, which lost 10 bases and 6 bases, there was a span of 18 bases. CDR3 length equals 14 residues. CDR3 in amino acids: CATRLRDGDEKLFF. The CDR3 DNA is TGTGCCACCAGACTAAGGGACGGGGATGAAAAACTGTTTTTT.

This clonotype has a count of ten or more. This chain connects TRBV5-1 to TRBJ2-2; D may match TRBD1 or TRBD2 (5 bases each). Per the germline V gene, CDR1 is SGHRS and CDR2 is YFSETQ. V gave up 3 bases and J gave up 7 bases, with 13 bases separating them. The CDR3 consists of 14 residues. The CDR3, as DNA: TGCGCCAGCAGCTCAGGGCGAGGAGGCGGGGAGCTGTTTTTT. Protein sequence: CASSSGRGGGELFF. Filled out from reference TRBV5-1 and TRBJ2-2, the complete variable domain reads KAGVTQTPRYLIKTRGQQVTLSCSPISGHRSVSWYQQTPGQGLQFLFEYFSETQRNKGNFPGRFSGRQFSNSRSEMNVSTLELGDSALYLCASSSGRGGGELFFGEGSRLTVL.

This clonotype has a count of ten or more. The J gene is TRBJ2-1, the V gene TRBV9; D remains ambiguous. This CDR3 is built from 15 residues. CDR1 and CDR2 from the germline V gene are SGDLS and YYNGEE. V lost 3 bases and J lost 6, with 16 bases in between. Written as DNA, the CDR3 is TGTGCCAGCAGCGCTATAGCAGAGCCGGTCAATGAGCAGTTCTTC. It specifies CASSAIAEPVNEQFF. The whole variable domain, filled in from reference TRBV9 and TRBJ2-1, reads DSGVTQTPKHLITATGQRVTLRCSPRSGDLSVYWYQQSLDQGLQFLIQYYNGEERAKGNILERFSAQQFPDLHSELNLSSLELGDSALYFCASSAIAEPVNEQFFGPGTRLTVL.

The chain couples TRBV18 to TRBJ2-1; 12 nucleotides match TRBD2. This CDR3 has 15 amino acids. V shed 4 bases, J shed 9 bases, and the junction held 7 bases outside the gene matches. Germline values: CDR1 KGHSH, CDR2 LQKENI. The CDR3 DNA follows: TGTGCCAGCTCACAGGGACTAGCGGGTGCCGGTGAGCAGTTCTTC. As protein: CASSQGLAGAGEQFF.

In its sample, this clonotype was seen many times. The rearrangement uses TRBV12-3 or TRBV12-4 and TRBJ1-1; D may be TRBD1 (6 bases). V shed 5 bases and J shed 6 bases, with 16 bases lying between them. This CDR3 comprises 14 residues. The CDR3 sequence: CASSLSGALSEAFF. CDR3 in DNA: TGTGCCAGCAGTCTATCGGGGGCTTTGTCTGAAGCTTTCTTT.

About this clonotype: This could be a read error, since a much larger clone is one nucleotide away. This rearrangement joins TRBV10-3 to TRBJ1-3, with 7 nucleotides matching TRBD1. This CDR3 region has 14 residues. CDR1 is ENHRY, CDR2 SYGVKD, per germline. The CDR3 loop reads CAISAGGSGNTTYF. CDR3 DNA: TGTGCCATCAGCGCAGGGGGTTCTGGAAACACCACATATTTT.

V and J are TRBV7-9 and TRBJ2-3, with 10 nucleotides matching TRBD2. The CDR3 is 15 amino acids. Germline V gene sequence: CDR1 SEHNR, CDR2 FQNEAQ (reference sequence). V lost 10 bases, J lost 3 bases, and 10 bases stayed unmatched. This chain's CDR3 is CANRKTSGPTDTQYF. The CDR3, as DNA: TGTGCCAACCGAAAGACTAGCGGGCCAACAGATACGCAGTATTTT.

This chain links TRBV11-2 with TRBJ1-1; no firm D call. Germline CDR1 and CDR2: SGHAT and FQNNGV. This CDR3 is built from 13 residues. The V end lost 8 bases, the J end lost 0 bases, and 10 bases lay between the germline ends. CDR3 in amino acids: CASQQPVNTEAFF. The CDR3 coding sequence is TGTGCCAGCCAACAGCCCGTGAACACTGAAGCTTTCTTT.

This clonotype showed up just a few times. The rearrangement uses TRBV20-1 and TRBJ2-5; 10 positions match TRBD2. Germline V gene lookup returns CDR1 DFQATT and CDR2 SNEGSKA (reference sequence). This CDR3 is 15 amino acids long. The ends lost 3 bases at V and 4 bases at J; junction bases unmatched: 8. The CDR3 here is CSASGGTSERETQYF. The CDR3 bases are TGCAGTGCTAGTGGCGGGACTAGCGAGCGAGAGACCCAGTACTTC.

This clonotype was counted at least ten times. This chain links TRBV2 with TRBJ1-2; tentative D call: TRBD1 (6 bases). V was clipped by 9 bases and J by 2 bases, with 10 bases between them. Germline CDR1 is SNHLY and CDR2 is FYNNEI. This CDR3 comprises 12 residues. The CDR3 coding sequence is TGTGCCAGGAAGCAGGGGAACTATGGCTACACCTTC. Its translation is CARKQGNYGYTF.

This clonotype has a count of ten or more. The chain recombines TRBV4-2 with TRBJ2-7; the D is unclear. CDR3 length: 15 residues. The V and J ends lost 1 base and 2 bases respectively, with 12 bases between them. The germline gives CDR1 LGHNA, CDR2 YNFKEQ. The CDR3 spells CASSQVHGPTYEQYF. The CDR3 DNA reads as TGTGCCAGCAGCCAAGTCCATGGGCCCACCTACGAGCAGTACTTC.

This clonotype was observed many times. This sequence joins TRBV19 and TRBJ1-2; weak D call: TRBD1 (5 bases). Germline CDR1 reads LNHDA; CDR2 reads SQIVND (reference sequence). V was pared by 7 bases and J by 5 bases, with 14 bases between. This CDR3 region has 13 residues. The CDR3 bases are TGTGCCAGTACCCCGGGGGGACCTTATGGCTACACCTTC. Encoded protein: CASTPGGPYGYTF.

This clonotype was counted at least ten times. The rearrangement uses TRBV13 and TRBJ2-3; D remains ambiguous. The CDR3 spans 14 residues. CDR1 is PRHDT and CDR2 is FYEKMQ in the germline V gene (reference sequence). Trimming shortened V by 5 bases and J by 5 bases, and 14 bases separated the two germline ends. The CDR3, as DNA: TGTGCCAGCAGCCTTTTGGTCACCCAAGATACGCAGTATTTT. Amino acid sequence: CASSLLVTQDTQYF.

Ten or more counts support this clonotype. This chain links TRBV20-1 with TRBJ1-1; no clear D gene. CDR3 size: 11 residues. CDR1 DFQATT and CDR2 SNEGSKA come from the germline V gene (reference sequence). V gave up 3 bases and J gave up 0 bases, with 2 bases separating them. CDR3 in DNA: TGCAGTGCTAGCATGAACACTGAAGCTTTCTTT. The encoded protein is CSASMNTEAFF.

This clonotype came up many times. This sequence may be a read error, since a much larger clone differs from it by one base. The chain links TRBV7-6 to TRBJ1-4, with D hard to call. Trimming removed 3 bases from V and 9 bases from J, with 14 bases in between. There are 14 residues in the CDR3. Germline CDR1 reads SGHVS; CDR2 reads FNYEAQ. CDR3 sequence reads: CASSLNQQGKKLFF. CDR3 nucleotide sequence: TGTGCCAGCAGCTTGAACCAGCAAGGTAAAAAACTGTTTTTT.

The rearrangement links TRBV11-1 to TRBJ1-1; 9 nucleotides agree with TRBD1. V was clipped by 5 bases and J by 0 bases; unmatched bases: 7. The germline CDR1 and CDR2 sequences are SGHAT and FQDESV (reference sequence). The CDR3 sequence is 16 residues long. CDR3 protein: CASSPPGQGMNTEAFF. As DNA, the CDR3 is TGTGCCAGCAGCCCCCCGGGACAGGGCATGAACACTGAAGCTTTCTTT.